Here is one TCR beta chain with its context. Many counts were recorded for this clonotype. Its antigen has not been determined. Base qualities are not provided; no much larger clone lies one nucleotide away. The listed sequencing device is Illumina HiSeq 2000. Multiplex PCR amplification was used to build the TCR beta chain libraries. High-throughput sequencing was used to analyze the amplified TCR beta chain products. TCRdb handled the public reads itself, with Q25 trimming in fastp and clone calling in MiXCR, and kept productive beta chains. One record per CDR3 amino acid sequence lists the most common genes and DNA. Within this sample are fewer than 300,000 distinct CDR3 sequences, with 32% of them counted one time only. The ten largest clones take up roughly 1.5% of the sample. The axillary draining lymph nodes of breast cancer patients were the source of the lymph node samples. The record originates from a study of breast tumors, draining lymph nodes, adjacent tissues (dated by TCRdb to the mid-2010s). Study-level background: In breast cancer patients, the study compared the TCR beta repertoires of tumor, adjacent nontumor tissue and axillary lymph nodes. The study was designed to assess the relationships and possible T-cell exchange between tumor, surrounding tissue and draining lymph node repertoires in human breast cancer.

Results the study describes overall, beyond this receptor: The study presented the conclusion that tumor T cells originate in lymph nodes as consistent with a hypothesis, not as something directly demonstrated. A scenario in which most tumor T cells derive from the lymph node and then expand within tumor tissue was judged to be consistent with the data. T-cell repertoire diversity in tumors was found to be lower than in lymph nodes but higher than in nontumor tissue, and preferential V and J gene usage was observed. Tumor and nontumor tissue repertoires were significantly more similar in luminal-like than in basal-like breast cancer.

Sequences were obtained from axillary lymph node tissue. The source is a female donor with breast cancer. Some clones in this sample may be carry-over from other donors' samples.

The DNA reads as follows: TGTGCCAGCACCTTAGGTACTAGCGGCAGACAAGAGACCCAGTACTTC. The translation is CASTLGTSGRQETQYF. The chain was built from TRBV12-3 or TRBV12-4 and TRBJ2-5; TRBD2 agrees with 8 junctional bases. The CDR3 runs 16 amino acids, cysteine and phenylalanine included. Only the CDR3 part of the read is kept: 48 bases, read in frame from the first base. V lost 7 bases and J lost 2 bases, and the count of bases not matched to a germline gene is 12.